These T cell receptor beta chains were read from a single sample in a study of neurological immune-mediated disorders. One entry per CDR3 protein results from TCRdb running MiXCR on the 5' RACE reads. Counted here are about 40,000 distinct CDR3 sequences, around an eighth occurring once; the ten biggest clones make up roughly 27%. Sequencing used PBMCs. The receptor source for this set is a woman aged 50 to 60 with HTLV-1-associated myelopathy (HAM/TSP). Both conserved end residues are part of each CDR3. Fields, in order: J gene, V gene, D gene, clone size, CDR3 protein, CDR3 DNA. D genes are given only for firm matches. Clone size is not always given. Where it is, it says once, few, many or a class for expanded clones.

j_call: TRBJ2-2
v_call: TRBV24-1
d_call: -
clone_size: many
cdr3_aa: CATDRDGELFF
cdr3_nt: TGTGCCACCGATCGAGACGGGGAGCTGTTTTTT

j_call: TRBJ2-1
v_call: TRBV6-1
d_call: TRBD2
clone_size: many
cdr3_aa: CASSRTSGEGNEQFF
cdr3_nt: TGTGCCAGCAGTCGAACTAGCGGGGAGGGGAATGAGCAGTTCTTC

j_call: TRBJ1-5
v_call: TRBV20-1
d_call: -
clone_size: many
cdr3_aa: CSASPRRNQPQHF
cdr3_nt: TGCAGTGCTAGCCCCCGGCGGAATCAGCCCCAGCATTTT

j_call: TRBJ2-3
v_call: TRBV2
d_call: -
clone_size: many
cdr3_aa: CATLLGVKDTQYF
cdr3_nt: TGTGCCACCCTACTAGGAGTCAAAGATACGCAGTATTTT

j_call: TRBJ2-3
v_call: TRBV5-1
d_call: TRBD1
clone_size: -
cdr3_aa: CASRLTGQTAWSDTQYF
cdr3_nt: TGCGCCAGCAGACTTACGGGACAGACTGCCTGGTCGGATACGCAGTATTTT

j_call: TRBJ1-3
v_call: TRBV12-3/TRBV12-4
d_call: -
clone_size: many
cdr3_aa: CASSLKGHSRSGNTIYF
cdr3_nt: TGTGCCAGCAGTCTAAAGGGACACTCTCGCTCTGGAAACACCATATATTTT

j_call: TRBJ2-7
v_call: TRBV7-2
d_call: -
clone_size: many
cdr3_aa: CASSFQGREQYF
cdr3_nt: TGTGCCAGCAGCTTCCAGGGTCGCGAGCAGTACTTC

j_call: TRBJ2-5
v_call: TRBV10-3
d_call: -
clone_size: many
cdr3_aa: CATGMGGQETQYF
cdr3_nt: TGTGCCACTGGGATGGGGGGCCAAGAGACCCAGTACTTC

j_call: TRBJ2-2
v_call: TRBV5-6
d_call: -
clone_size: many
cdr3_aa: CASSFTAGDTGELFF
cdr3_nt: TGTGCCAGCAGCTTTACAGCTGGCGACACCGGGGAGCTGTTTTTT

j_call: TRBJ1-1
v_call: TRBV5-1
d_call: -
clone_size: many
cdr3_aa: CASSLSPSVENTEAFF
cdr3_nt: TGCGCCAGCAGCTTGTCCCCGAGTGTCGAGAACACTGAAGCTTTCTTT